One and the same sample provided the 26 T cell receptor beta chains below, sequenced in a study of blood T cell repertoires in COVID-19 (dated by TCRdb to the early 2020s). Library creation used the immunoSEQ multiplex PCR assay. Imported from immuneACCESS, the table was reduced by TCRdb to in-frame sequences with V and J called. These copies leave out some clones; in studies compared against another copy, an unresolved V gene accounts for under half, and the cause of the remainder is not known. For this sample the table gives 75,000 to 80,000 clones, of which about nine tenths were detected only once. The ten largest clones represent 9.1% of the sample. Source material: peripheral blood. The origin of the receptors is a human donor in a cohort sampled during active COVID-19.

The chain links TRBV11-2 to TRBJ2-5; 7 bases align to TRBD1. Germline CDR1 SGHAT, CDR2 FQNNGV. V was pared by 4 bases and J by 5 bases, with 10 bases of the junction left unmatched. The CDR3 is 15 residues long. The DNA for the CDR3 is TGTGCCAGCAGCTCGTACGGGACAGCCTTGGAGACCCAGTACTTC. Protein product: CASSSYGTALETQYF.

V usage is TRBV4-1 and J usage is TRBJ2-7, with D possibly being TRBD1 (6 bases). CDR3 length equals 14 residues. CDR1 is MGHRA and CDR2 is YSYEKL in the germline V gene. With 4 bases removed from V and 4 bases from J, the gap between germline ends came to 14 bases. Here the CDR3 DNA reads TGCGCCAGCAGCCGGGACACGGCCAGGTACGAGCAGTACTTC. Translation: CASSRDTARYEQYF.

This sequence joins TRBV19 and TRBJ2-7, with D perhaps TRBD2 (5 bases). The CDR3 runs to 14 residues. Germline-derived CDR1 and CDR2 are LNHDA and SQIVND (reference sequence). Trimming removed 3 bases from V and 4 bases from J, with 13 bases in between. The DNA of the CDR3 is TGTGCCAGTAGTATGGGCGGGCTCATTTACGAGCAGTACTTC. It codes for CASSMGGLIYEQYF. Supplemented by reference TRBV19 and TRBJ2-7, the full variable domain reads DGGITQSPKYLFRKEGQNVTLSCEQNLNHDAMYWYRQDPGQGLRLIYYSQIVNDFQKGDIAEGYSVSREKKESFPLTVTSAQKNPTAFYLCASSMGGLIYEQYFGPGTRLTVT.

The chain couples TRBV28 to TRBJ1-1; tentatively, D is TRBD1 (6 bases). Per germline, CDR1 MDHEN and CDR2 SYDVKM. The V and J ends lost 3 bases and 6 bases respectively, with 11 bases between them. The CDR3 consists of 13 residues. Here the CDR3 DNA reads TGTGCCAGCAGTTTTCAGGGACACGCTGAAGCTTTCTTT. Protein sequence: CASSFQGHAEAFF.

CDR3 coding DNA: TGTGCCAGTAGTATAATAGCCGAAGAATATTCACCCCTCCACTTT. It specifies CASSIIAEEYSPLHF. V usage is TRBV19 and J usage is TRBJ1-6; D remains ambiguous. This CDR3 is 15 amino acids long. Germline loops: CDR1 LNHDA, CDR2 SQIVND (reference sequence). The germline V and J ends were trimmed by 2 bases and 8 bases, with 13 bases remaining between them.

The chain recombines TRBV27 with TRBJ1-2, with 8 bases fitting TRBD1. Germline V gives CDR1 MNHEY, CDR2 SMNVEV (reference sequence). Trimming took 4 bases from V and 5 from J; bases not matched to a gene: 3. This CDR3 has 13 residues. The CDR3 loop reads CASSSGQDYGYTF. The DNA of the CDR3 is TGTGCCAGCAGTTCGGGACAGGATTATGGCTACACCTTC.

The V call is TRBV6-2 or TRBV6-3, the J call TRBJ2-1; TRBD2 agrees at 13 bases. V was clipped by 4 bases and J by 5 bases; unmatched bases: 2. CDR1 MNHEY and CDR2 SVGEGT come from the germline V gene. This CDR3 is built from 15 residues. The CDR3: CASSWGLAGHNEQFF. The DNA of the CDR3 is TGTGCCAGCAGTTGGGGACTAGCGGGGCACAATGAGCAGTTCTTC.

The chain is built from TRBV19 and TRBJ1-5; 8 nucleotides match TRBD1. The V gene's germline CDR1 is LNHDA and CDR2 SQIVND (reference sequence). The CDR3 has 22 amino acids. The J segment lost 5 bases and the V segment lost 7 bases, leaving 31 bases of the junction unmatched. CDR3 nucleotide sequence: TGTGCCAGTACCAGGTGTGAGGCTATGCGCACGGACAGGGAAAAGGGCTATCAGCCCCAGCATTTT. Its protein is CASTRCEAMRTDREKGYQPQHF.

The V gene is TRBV10-2, the J gene TRBJ2-5; 7 bases agree with TRBD2. CDR3 size: 17 residues. The V segment lost 7 bases and the J segment 0 bases; nucleotides outside the gene matches: 14. In germline, CDR1 is WSHSY, CDR2 SAAADI. The CDR3 protein is CASKPLLGGVNQETQYF. The CDR3 DNA reads TGCGCCAGCAAGCCCCTTTTGGGGGGGGTAAACCAAGAGACCCAGTACTTC.

The chain links TRBV5-1 to TRBJ2-4; weak D call: TRBD1 (6 bases). V dropped 0 bases and J dropped 1 base, with 11 bases sitting between them. The germline CDR1 and CDR2 sequences are SGHRS and YFSETQ. CDR3 length: 16 amino acids. The CDR3 loop reads CASSLDGRGAKNIQYF. The CDR3 nucleotides read TGCGCCAGCAGCTTGGATGGCAGGGGTGCCAAAAACATTCAGTACTTC.

This CDR3 reads CAWRSDRSPETQYF. CDR3 DNA: TGTGCCTGGAGATCGGACAGGTCTCCAGAGACCCAGTACTTC. This chain uses TRBV30 with TRBJ2-5, with TRBD1 identical over 7 bases. CDR1 and CDR2 from the germline V gene are GTSNPN and SVGIG (reference sequence). V was clipped by 3 bases and J by 4 bases; unmatched bases: 8. This CDR3 has 14 residues. The full variable domain, rest sourced from reference TRBV30 and TRBJ2-5, is SQTIHQWPATLVQPVGSPLSLECTVEGTSNPNLYWYRQAAGRGLQLLFYSVGIGQISSEVPQNLSASRPQDRQFILSSKKLLLSDSGFYLCAWRSDRSPETQYFGPGTRLLVL.

Notes on this clone: Relative to the germline gene, one junction end is altered; a read error may explain this. The same CDR3 also results from other DNA sequences found in this sample. This sequence joins TRBV7-6 and TRBJ2-2; D remains unclear. The germline V gene has CDR1 SGHVS and CDR2 FNYEAQ. CDR3 length equals 12 residues. CDR3 in amino acids: CASSPDTGELFF. The CDR3 nucleotides are TGTGCCAGCAGCCCAGACACTGGGGAGCTGTTTTTT. The whole variable domain, filled in from reference TRBV7-6 and TRBJ2-2, reads GAGVSQSPRYKVTKRGQDVALRCDPISGHVSLYWYRQALGQGPEFLTYFNYEAQQDKSGLPNDRFSAERPEGSISTLTIQRTEQRDSAMYRCASSPDTGELFFGEGSRLTVL.

This chain joins TRBV6-2 or TRBV6-3 and TRBJ2-7, with 9 bases lining up with TRBD1. Germline V CDR1 and CDR2: MNHEY, SVGEGT. Trimming removed 5 bases from V and 0 bases from J; junction bases left unmatched: 11. CDR3 size: 17 residues. Here the CDR3 reads CASSQTNGQGTSYEQYF. CDR3 nucleotides: TGTGCCAGCAGTCAAACCAACGGACAGGGGACCTCCTACGAGCAGTACTTC.

The rearrangement joins TRBV18 to TRBJ1-5; D possibly corresponds to TRBD1 (5 bases). Per germline, CDR1 KGHSH and CDR2 LQKENI. The V end lost 4 bases, the J end lost 2 bases, and 9 bases lay between the germline ends. CDR3 length: 14 amino acids. CDR3 nucleotides: TGTGCCAGCTCACTGGCAGGGCGCAATCAGCCCCAGCATTTT. Protein: CASSLAGRNQPQHF.

J is TRBJ2-7 and V is TRBV5-1, with 10 bases that match TRBD2. The CDR3 has 15 residues. The V and J ends lost 5 bases and 0 bases, in that order; junction bases with no gene match: 5. From germline, CDR1 is SGHRS and CDR2 YFSETQ. This CDR3 reads CASRPLAGDSYEQYF. CDR3 sequence (DNA): TGCGCCAGCAGACCTCTAGCGGGGGACTCCTACGAGCAGTACTTC. Based on the CDR3 plus reference TRBV5-1 and TRBJ2-7, the full variable domain is KAGVTQTPRYLIKTRGQQVTLSCSPISGHRSVSWYQQTPGQGLQFLFEYFSETQRNKGNFPGRFSGRQFSNSRSEMNVSTLELGDSALYLCASRPLAGDSYEQYFGPGTRLTVT.

This chain joins TRBV3-1 (or the pseudogene TRBV3-2) and TRBJ2-7; TRBD2 matches at 7 bases. Germline V gene lookup returns CDR1 LGHDT and CDR2 YNNKEL (reference sequence). The CDR3 totals 17 residues. V lost 3 bases, J lost 2 bases, and 13 bases stayed unmatched. Written as DNA, the CDR3 is TGTGCCAGCAGCCAGGGATCCGGGCTAGCGGCGACCTACGAGCAGTACTTC. It specifies CASSQGSGLAATYEQYF.

V and J are TRBV5-6 and TRBJ1-2; D gene unclear. V lost 0 bases and J lost 8, with 14 bases in between. The CDR3 runs to 14 residues. Looked up from germline, CDR1 is SGHDT and CDR2 is YYEEEE. The CDR3 DNA reads as TGTGCCAGCAGCTTGGTAGTTCCTAGAGTGGGCTACACCTTC. As protein: CASSLVVPRVGYTF.

This clone was observed a single time. V and J are TRBV30 and TRBJ2-5, with no clear D. The CDR3 is made up of 12 amino acids. Germline CDR1 GTSNPN, CDR2 SVGIG (reference sequence). The V end was cut by 6 bases, the J end by 1 base, with 9 bases between. CDR3 nucleotide sequence: TGTGCCTGTGTTCCCATCCAAGAGACCCAGTACTTC. Translated: CACVPIQETQYF. Full variable domain (remainder filled in from reference TRBV30 and TRBJ2-5): SQTIHQWPATLVQPVGSPLSLECTVEGTSNPNLYWYRQAAGRGLQLLFYSVGIGQISSEVPQNLSASRPQDRQFILSSKKLLLSDSGFYLCACVPIQETQYFGPGTRLLVL.

This clone was detected a few times. The chain has TRBV7-9 and TRBJ1-1; 7 bases align to TRBD1. The CDR3 contains 17 residues. CDR1 is SEHNR, CDR2 FQNEAQ, per germline (reference sequence). V was pared by 5 bases and J by 3 bases, with 15 bases of the junction left unmatched. DNA of the CDR3: TGTGCCAGCAGCCAGACAGGGTACGGGGTTAAGTACACTGAAGCTTTCTTT. Protein product: CASSQTGYGVKYTEAFF. Complete variable domain (other parts from reference TRBV7-9 and TRBJ1-1): DTGVSQNPRHKITKRGQNVTFRCDPISEHNRLYWYRQTLGQGPEFLTYFQNEAQLEKSRLLSDRFSAERPKGSFSTLEIQRTEQGDSAMYLCASSQTGYGVKYTEAFFGQGTRLTVV.

The gene calls are TRBV2 and TRBJ2-5; TRBD2 matches 10 bases. The germline V gene encodes CDR1 SNHLY and CDR2 FYNNEI. CDR3 size: 14 residues. The V gene end was trimmed by 7 bases and the J gene end by 0 bases; junction bases not matched to a gene: 2. As DNA, the CDR3 is TGTGCCAGCAAGACTAGCGGGCACCAAGAGACCCAGTACTTC. It codes for CASKTSGHQETQYF.

The J gene is TRBJ2-1, the V gene TRBV19, with a possible D match to TRBD2 (5 bases). The length of the CDR3 is 15 residues. V dropped 0 bases and J dropped 9 bases, with 15 bases sitting between them. Per germline, CDR1 LNHDA and CDR2 SQIVND (reference sequence). The CDR3 sequence: CASSIEDSSWAEQFF. For the CDR3, the DNA is TGTGCCAGTAGTATAGAGGACTCTTCTTGGGCTGAGCAGTTCTTC.

This chain links TRBV27 with TRBJ2-7, with TRBD2 matching over 11 bases. CDR1 is MNHEY and CDR2 is SMNVEV in the germline V gene (reference sequence). The CDR3 length is 15 residues. V lost 0 bases, J lost 4 bases, and 2 bases stayed unmatched. In DNA form, the CDR3 reads TGTGCCAGCAGTTTATCGGGACTAGCGGAGTACGAGCAGTACTTC. Its protein is CASSLSGLAEYEQYF.

V and J are TRBV7-8 and TRBJ2-2, with no clear D. Germline CDR1 is SGHVS and CDR2 is FQNEAQ. The CDR3 is 15 residues long. Trimming shortened V by 5 bases and J by 0 bases, and 10 bases separated the two germline ends. The DNA of the CDR3 is TGTGCCAGCAGCCGCACCGGAGCGAACACCGGGGAGCTGTTTTTT. Encoded protein: CASSRTGANTGELFF.

The chain joins TRBV4-1 to TRBJ2-2; unclear D gene. The V end was cut by 3 bases, the J end by 6 bases, with 5 bases between. The CDR3 contains 12 residues. The germline V gene encodes CDR1 MGHRA and CDR2 YSYEKL. The DNA for the CDR3 is TGCGCCAGCAGCCAGAGTTCCGGGGAGCTGTTTTTT. Encoded protein: CASSQSSGELFF.

Notes on this clone: The junction differs from germline at one of its ends, possibly a read error. The chain couples TRBV3-1 (or the pseudogene TRBV3-2) to TRBJ1-5; D not certain. CDR1 is LGHDT and CDR2 is YNNKEL in the germline V gene (reference sequence). The CDR3 spans 13 residues. The CDR3 DNA is TGTGCCAGCAGCCGGGATAGCGATCAGCCCCAGCATTTT. Its protein product is CASSRDSDQPQHF.

This clone was observed a single time. The chain has TRBV18 and TRBJ1-1; 8 nucleotides align to TRBD1. The V gene's germline CDR1 is KGHSH and CDR2 LQKENI. V was clipped by 2 bases and J by 5 bases; unmatched bases: 19. The CDR3 consists of 19 residues. In DNA, the CDR3 is TGTGCCAGCTCACCAGAGTGGGCCAGGGGGCTAGGGTCGAGGACTGAAGCTTTCTTT. Translating gives CASSPEWARGLGSRTEAFF.